This T cell receptor (beta chain) was obtained from a study of blood T cell repertoires in COVID-19. At the level of the study: Italy, Spain and the United States were the sources of the convalescent and acute COVID-19 samples. In each case, the material was cDNA or gDNA derived from T cells, B-cell-depleted T cells, or PBMCs.

V shed 5 bases and J 8 bases; nucleotides not matched to a gene: 7. CDR3 length: 14 residues. Germline assignment: CDR1 LNHDA and CDR2 SQIVND (reference sequence). Per the original data handling: The authors estimated nucleated cell counts from reference gene primer amplification. Sequenced by immunoSEQ multiplex PCR; TCRdb stores in-frame clones only, minus some. For V, J and clone size, that table is used; D and trimming come from the DNA. The sample records roughly 190,000 clones, over 75% being singletons. The clonotype was recovered from a man aged 45-65 years with acute or convalescent COVID-19. Sequencing used peripheral blood. The chain uses TRBV19 and TRBJ2-1; 9 nucleotides line up with TRBD2. DNA for the CDR3: TGTGCCAGTAGTTTCCAGCGGGAGGAGGATGAGCAGTTCTTC. It specifies CASSFQREEDEQFF.